This entry concerns a single TCR beta chain. As yet, its antigen is unknown. Gene labels here are mouse ones. The read ends 4 residues early relative to the CDR3; the germline J gene fills the gap. Researchers sorted pooled cutaneous lymph node cells on the basis of CD4, CD8alpha, NKG2D, NKG2ACE and other markers. TCR sequencing used cDNA made by reverse transcription of extracted RNA. Some clones are missing from TCRdb's copy, which holds only in-frame ones; the method was immunoSEQ multiplex PCR. The data show 250,000 or so clones, with none appearing a single time. This entry belongs to a study of CD8+ T cells in alopecia areata. Background on the study: Recipients were approximately 7-11-week-old female C3H/HeJ mice grafted with skin from roughly 6-13-month-old C3H/HeJ donors with spontaneous alopecia.

This CDR3 region has 11 residues. CDR1 GKSSPN and CDR2 SITVG come from the germline V gene. Trimming cost V 1 base and J 2 bases, with 1 base left between them. Points from the study as a whole: Relative to mice, TCR sharing across patients was less clear, a difference possibly HLA-related. Greater clonality was observed in lesional scalp samples, especially alopecia totalis/universalis, versus normal scalp. The study also sequences resident alphabeta T cells of normal skin in scalp samples.

The specimen sequenced was CD4+ T cells sorted from a lymph node. The V gene is TRBV31, the J gene TRBJ2-4, with D hard to call. This TCR was recovered from a C3H/HeJ mouse with alopecia areata. Strain MHC haplotype: H2-k. Here the CDR3 reads CAWSHQNTLYF. The sequenced part of the CDR3 DNA is TGTGCCTGGAGTCATCAAAAC.